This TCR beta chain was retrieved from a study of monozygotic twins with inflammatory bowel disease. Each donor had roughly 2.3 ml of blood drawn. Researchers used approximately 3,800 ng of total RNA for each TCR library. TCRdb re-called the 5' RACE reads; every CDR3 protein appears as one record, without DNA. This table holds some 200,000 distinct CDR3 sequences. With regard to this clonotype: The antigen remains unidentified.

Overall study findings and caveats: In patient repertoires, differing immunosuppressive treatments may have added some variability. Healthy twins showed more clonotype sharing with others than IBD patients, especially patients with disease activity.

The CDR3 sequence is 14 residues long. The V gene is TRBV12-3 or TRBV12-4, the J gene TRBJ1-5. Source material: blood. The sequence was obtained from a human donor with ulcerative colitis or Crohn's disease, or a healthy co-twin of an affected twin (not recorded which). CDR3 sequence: CASSPTYSNQPQHF.